The sample holds one count of the clone carrying this T cell receptor (beta chain). This CDR3 region has 13 residues. Germline CDR1 reads SNHLY; CDR2 reads FYNNEI. V shed 11 bases and J shed 16 bases, with 26 bases lying between them. This record comes from a study of control samples from healthy donors and cancer patients. Sequencing used immunoSEQ multiplex PCR; TCRdb keeps in-frame clones, though not all of them. This repertoire shows 95,000 to 100,000 clones, approximately 78% found once; its top ten account for about 2%. The V call is TRBV2, the J call TRBJ1-4; D gene unclear. The sequenced sample was blood. The TCR comes from a man in his sixties in good health. The CDR3 spells CASHIRRDERGFF. In nucleotides, the CDR3 is TGTGCCTCCCACATCCGGCGCGATGAAAGAGGGTTTTTT. The variable domain in full, completed from reference TRBV2 and TRBJ1-4, reads EPEVTQTPSHQVTQMGQEVILRCVPISNHLYFYWYRQILGQKVEFLVSFYNNEISEKSEIFDDQFSVERPDGSNFTLKIRSTKLEDSAMYFCASHIRRDERGFFGSGTQLSVL.